The 12 T cell receptor beta chains reported below all come from one sample, sequenced in a study of PD-1 blockade in mismatch repair-deficient tumors (TCRdb year 2017). Receptor libraries were prepared by the immunoSEQ multiplex PCR assay. TCRdb carries this immuneACCESS record with in-frame sequences only. Its versions omit some clonotypes, under half of them owing to an unresolved V gene in the studies checked, with the rest unexplained. The sample includes tens of thousands of clones, with around 73% observed a single time. Jointly, the top ten make up 4.5% to 7% of the sample. Sample: peripheral blood, taken 2 weeks after starting pembrolizumab. Receptor source: an adult with mismatch repair-deficient cancer.

J is TRBJ2-2 and V is TRBV5-1; TRBD1 or TRBD2 may be the D gene (5 bases each). The CDR3 length is 16 residues. V dropped 1 base and J dropped 6 bases, with 16 bases sitting between them. CDR1 SGHRS and CDR2 YFSETQ come from the germline V gene. The CDR3 coding sequence is TGCGCCAGCAGCTTGTTCCCGGGACCTTCTTCCGGGGAGCTGTTTTTT. As protein: CASSLFPGPSSGELFF. Together with reference TRBV5-1 and TRBJ2-2, the CDR3 gives the full variable domain: KAGVTQTPRYLIKTRGQQVTLSCSPISGHRSVSWYQQTPGQGLQFLFEYFSETQRNKGNFPGRFSGRQFSNSRSEMNVSTLELGDSALYLCASSLFPGPSSGELFFGEGSRLTVL.

This clone was seen once. V and J are TRBV5-1 and TRBJ2-7; D not certain. The CDR3 spans 17 residues. V shed 2 bases and J shed 3 bases, with 21 bases lying between them. The germline V gene has CDR1 SGHRS and CDR2 YFSETQ. The CDR3 nucleotides are TGCGCCAGCAGCTTAATGCTCCAGACCACTGACCTCTACGAGCAGTACTTC. Translation: CASSLMLQTTDLYEQYF.

This chain connects TRBV7-9 to TRBJ2-7; TRBD2 is a possible D gene (5 bases). The CDR3 totals 14 residues. Germline loops: CDR1 SEHNR, CDR2 FQNEAQ (reference sequence). V was pared by 5 bases and J by 0 bases, with 11 bases between. The CDR3 region has the DNA TGTGCCAGCAGCCCGCTTACTAGCTCCTACGAGCAGTACTTC. It specifies CASSPLTSSYEQYF.

The chain uses TRBV10-3 and TRBJ2-2, with D maybe TRBD2 (6 bases). The V and J ends lost 8 bases and 5 bases respectively, with 18 bases between them. This CDR3 has 15 amino acids. Germline CDR1 is ENHRY and CDR2 is SYGVKD. The CDR3: CAIGGAGYLTGELFF. The CDR3, as DNA: TGTGCCATCGGTGGCGCGGGATACTTAACCGGGGAGCTGTTTTTT.

The chain has TRBV6-1 and TRBJ2-3; D ambiguous. Looked up from germline, CDR1 is MNHNS and CDR2 is SASEGT. Trimming removed 4 bases from V and 0 bases from J, with 14 bases in between. The CDR3 loop spans 16 amino acids. This chain's CDR3 is CASSVTSEESTDTQYF. The CDR3 coding sequence is TGTGCCAGCAGTGTTACGAGCGAAGAGAGCACAGATACGCAGTATTTT.

The chain employs TRBV27 and TRBJ1-1; D uncertain. Trimming stripped 3 bases from V and 1 base from J, with 12 bases between. This CDR3 has 15 amino acids. CDR1 and CDR2 (germline): MNHEY, SMNVEV (reference sequence). CDR3 residues: CASSLVPDTNTEAFF. CDR3 DNA sequence: TGTGCCAGCAGTTTGGTCCCAGACACGAACACTGAAGCTTTCTTT.

This chain uses TRBV27 with TRBJ2-2; no definite D call. V gave up 9 bases and J gave up 0 bases, with 8 bases separating them. CDR3 length equals 13 residues. Per germline, CDR1 MNHEY and CDR2 SMNVEV (reference sequence). The CDR3 here is CASSDTNTGELFF. DNA for the CDR3: TGTGCCAGTTCAGATACGAACACCGGGGAGCTGTTTTTT.

The J gene is TRBJ2-1, the V gene TRBV11-3; D not resolved. This CDR3 comprises 15 residues. Trimming stripped 6 bases from V and 2 bases from J, with 14 bases between. Germline V lookup: CDR1 SGHNT, CDR2 YENEEA. The CDR3 nucleotides are TGTGCCAGCAGTCTAACAGCGAGCACCTACAATGAGCAGTTCTTC. Translated, it gives CASSLTASTYNEQFF.

The rearrangement uses TRBV5-4 and TRBJ2-7; D gene ambiguous. The germline V and J ends were trimmed by 2 bases and 3 bases, with 12 bases remaining between them. This CDR3 spans 14 amino acids. Germline values: CDR1 SGHNT, CDR2 YYREEE (reference sequence). CDR3 bases: TGTGCCAGCAGCTTAATTCCTCTAGACTACGAGCAGTACTTC. This gives the protein CASSLIPLDYEQYF.

This clone has a handful of counts. In DNA form, the CDR3 reads TGTGCCAGCAGCCGTGGACAGGGAAGGGGGAACACTGAAGCTTTCTTT. The encoded protein is CASSRGQGRGNTEAFF. The chain is built from TRBV4-2 and TRBJ1-1; 8 bases agree with TRBD1. The V gene's germline CDR1 is LGHNA and CDR2 YNFKEQ. V lost 4 bases and J lost 1; bases outside the gene matches: 8. CDR3 length equals 16 residues.

The J gene is TRBJ2-7, the V gene TRBV6-6; D call uncertain. V dropped 7 bases and J dropped 0 bases, with 10 bases sitting between them. Germline loops: CDR1 MNHNY, CDR2 SVGAGI (reference sequence). There are 13 residues in the CDR3. The CDR3 protein is CASMVGNSYEQYF. The CDR3 bases are TGTGCCAGCATGGTGGGGAACTCCTACGAGCAGTACTTC.

For the CDR3, the DNA is TGCGCCAGCAGCTTGATGTTTGGGGGACGGGGAACGAATACCTATGGCTACACCTTC. Translating gives CASSLMFGGRGTNTYGYTF. The chain carries TRBV5-1 and TRBJ1-2, with a weak D call TRBD1 (5 bases). The CDR3 totals 19 residues. V was trimmed by 1 base and J by 4 bases, leaving 26 bases between them. CDR1 and CDR2 from the germline V gene are SGHRS and YFSETQ.